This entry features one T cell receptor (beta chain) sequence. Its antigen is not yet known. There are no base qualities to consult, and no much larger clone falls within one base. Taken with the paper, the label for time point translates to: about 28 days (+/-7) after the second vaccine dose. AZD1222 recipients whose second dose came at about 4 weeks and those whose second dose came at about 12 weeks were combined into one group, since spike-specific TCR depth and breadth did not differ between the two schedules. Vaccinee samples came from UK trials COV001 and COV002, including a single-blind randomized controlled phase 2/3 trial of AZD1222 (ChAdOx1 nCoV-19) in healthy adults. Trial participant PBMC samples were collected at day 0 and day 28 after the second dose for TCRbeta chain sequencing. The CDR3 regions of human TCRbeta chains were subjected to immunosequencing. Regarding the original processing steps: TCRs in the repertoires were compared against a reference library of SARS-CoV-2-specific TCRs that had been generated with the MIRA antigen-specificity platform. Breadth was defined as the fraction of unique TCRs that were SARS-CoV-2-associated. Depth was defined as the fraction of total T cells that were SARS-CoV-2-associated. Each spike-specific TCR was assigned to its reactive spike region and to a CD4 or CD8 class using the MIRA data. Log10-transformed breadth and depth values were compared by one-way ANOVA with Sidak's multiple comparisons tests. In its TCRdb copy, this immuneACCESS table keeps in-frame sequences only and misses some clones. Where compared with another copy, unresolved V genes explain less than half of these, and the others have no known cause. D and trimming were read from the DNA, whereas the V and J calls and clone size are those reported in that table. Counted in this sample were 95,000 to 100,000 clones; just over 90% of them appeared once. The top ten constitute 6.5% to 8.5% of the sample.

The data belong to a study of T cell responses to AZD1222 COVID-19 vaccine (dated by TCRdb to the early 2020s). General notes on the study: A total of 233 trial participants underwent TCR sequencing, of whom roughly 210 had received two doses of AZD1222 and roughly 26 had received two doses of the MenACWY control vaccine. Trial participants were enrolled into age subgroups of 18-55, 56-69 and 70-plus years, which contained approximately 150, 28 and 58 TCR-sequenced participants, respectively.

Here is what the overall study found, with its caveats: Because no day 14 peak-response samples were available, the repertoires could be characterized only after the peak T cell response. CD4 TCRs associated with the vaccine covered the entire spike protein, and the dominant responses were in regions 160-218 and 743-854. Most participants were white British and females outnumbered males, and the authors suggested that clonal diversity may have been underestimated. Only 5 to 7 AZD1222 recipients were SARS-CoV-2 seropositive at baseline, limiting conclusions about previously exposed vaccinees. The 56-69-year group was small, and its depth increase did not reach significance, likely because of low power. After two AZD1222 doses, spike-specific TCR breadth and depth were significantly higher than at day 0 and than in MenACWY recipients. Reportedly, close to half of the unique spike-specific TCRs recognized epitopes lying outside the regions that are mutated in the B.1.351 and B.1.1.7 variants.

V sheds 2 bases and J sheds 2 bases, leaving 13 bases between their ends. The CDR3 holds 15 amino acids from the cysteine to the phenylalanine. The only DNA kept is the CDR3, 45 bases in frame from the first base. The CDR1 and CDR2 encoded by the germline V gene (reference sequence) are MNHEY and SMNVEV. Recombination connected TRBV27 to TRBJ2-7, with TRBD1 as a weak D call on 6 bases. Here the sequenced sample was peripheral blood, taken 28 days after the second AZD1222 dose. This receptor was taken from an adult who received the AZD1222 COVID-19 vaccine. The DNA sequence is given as TGTGCCAGCAGTTTAATGGCAGGGGCTACCTACGAGCAGTACTTC. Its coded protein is CASSLMAGATYEQYF.